The 16 T cell receptor beta chains below all came from one sample that was sequenced in a study of blood T cell repertoires in COVID-19. TCRdb's table, derived via immunoSEQ multiplex PCR, lists solely in-frame clones and lacks some. The repertoire holds about 250,000 clones, roughly 80% seen once, with 7.5% to 10% in the top ten. Source material: peripheral blood. The receptors were sampled from a man of 80 years or more with acute or convalescent COVID-19.

The chain combines TRBV7-3 with TRBJ1-1; no firm D call. V dropped 2 bases and J dropped 5 bases, with 15 bases sitting between them. Per the germline V gene, CDR1 is SGHTA and CDR2 is FQGTGA. The CDR3 runs to 15 residues. CDR3 sequence: CASSLRPGDRTEAFF. The CDR3 DNA follows: TGTGCCAGCAGCTTACGTCCCGGGGATAGGACTGAAGCTTTCTTT.

J is TRBJ1-4 and V is TRBV2; D possibly corresponds to TRBD1 (6 bases). Germline lookup yields CDR1 SNHLY and CDR2 FYNNEI. The CDR3 runs 15 residues. V gave up 2 bases and J gave up 7 bases, with 14 bases separating them. For the CDR3, the DNA is TGTGCCAGCAGTGAAACAGGGATCGGAAGTGAAAAACTGTTTTTT. It translates to CASSETGIGSEKLFF.

J is TRBJ2-1 and V is TRBV27; 9 bases are shared with TRBD2. This CDR3 is 19 amino acids long. V was pared by 6 bases and J by 2 bases, with 17 bases of the junction left unmatched. CDR1 is MNHEY, CDR2 SMNVEV, per germline (reference sequence). The CDR3 protein is CASRLRASGVRSPYNEQFF. Here the CDR3 DNA reads TGTGCCAGCAGGCTGAGGGCTAGCGGGGTTAGAAGCCCCTACAATGAGCAGTTCTTC.

The chain is built from TRBV7-3 and TRBJ1-4; possibly TRBD1 for D (6 bases). The germline V gene has CDR1 SGHTA and CDR2 FQGTGA. Trimming removed 0 bases from V and 8 bases from J, with 16 bases in between. The CDR3 sequence is 16 residues long. CDR3 amino acids: CASSLTGRVQGEKLFF. DNA for the CDR3: TGTGCCAGCAGCTTAACGGGCCGGGTACAGGGCGAAAAACTGTTTTTT.

V and J are TRBV4-2 and TRBJ2-1; 9 bases align to TRBD2. Germline assignment: CDR1 LGHNA and CDR2 YNFKEQ. The CDR3 contains 14 residues. J was trimmed by 14 bases and V by 0 bases; bases with no gene match: 8. The CDR3 nucleotides read TGTGCCAGCAGCCAAGAGTCGCAGCGGGAGGTGAAGTTCTTC. Residues: CASSQESQREVKFF.

The chain has TRBV2 and TRBJ2-7, with D possibly TRBD1 on 6 matching bases. Trimming took off 6 bases at V and 4 bases at J, with 13 bases between the two ends. Germline lookup yields CDR1 SNHLY and CDR2 FYNNEI. The CDR3 covers 13 residues. The CDR3, as DNA: TGTGCCAGCAGGGGGACATGGAGGTACGAGCAGTACTTC. It is translated as CASRGTWRYEQYF.

J is TRBJ1-2 and V is TRBV10-3; D not resolved. Per the germline V gene, CDR1 is ENHRY and CDR2 is SYGVKD. The CDR3 runs to 12 residues. V lost 0 bases and J lost 13, with 12 bases in between. The CDR3 is CAISESAGTATF. The CDR3 DNA is TGTGCCATCAGTGAGTCCGCAGGTACGGCCACCTTC.

A note on this clone: This same CDR3 is encoded by further DNA sequences in the sample. V usage is TRBV5-1 and J usage is TRBJ2-3, with a possible D match to TRBD1 (6 bases). In germline, CDR1 is SGHRS, CDR2 YFSETQ. There are 14 residues in the CDR3. Trimming shortened V by 0 bases and J by 1 base, and 6 bases separated the two germline ends. In DNA form, the CDR3 reads TGCGCCAGCAGCTTGGGGACAGGCACAGATACGCAGTATTTT. It encodes CASSLGTGTDTQYF.

Details on this clone: The identical CDR3 is also encoded by other nucleotide sequences in the sample. The rearrangement links TRBV5-4 to TRBJ2-7; 7 nucleotides match TRBD1. J was trimmed by 0 bases and V by 3 bases; bases with no gene match: 3. The CDR3 sequence is 14 residues long. The V gene's germline CDR1 is SGHNT and CDR2 YYREEE (reference sequence). DNA of the CDR3: TGTGCCAGCAGCTCCGGACAGGCCTCCTACGAGCAGTACTTC. Translated: CASSSGQASYEQYF.

The V call is TRBV2, the J call TRBJ1-6; 7 bases line up with TRBD1. Per the germline V gene, CDR1 is SNHLY and CDR2 is FYNNEI. The CDR3 consists of 12 residues. V lost 9 bases and J lost 7; bases outside the gene matches: 3. CDR3 in amino acids: CARQGGNSPLHF. The DNA of the CDR3 is TGTGCCAGGCAGGGGGGAAATTCACCCCTCCACTTT.

The chain has TRBV5-1 and TRBJ2-7, with a possible D match to TRBD1 (5 bases). Germline values: CDR1 SGHRS, CDR2 YFSETQ. CDR3 length: 12 amino acids. Between the trimmed V and J ends, which lost 4 bases and 4 bases, there was a span of 9 bases. The CDR3 bases are TGCGCCAGCAGCATCGACAGATACGAGCAGTACTTC. Translated, it gives CASSIDRYEQYF.

This clone was observed once. CDR3 loop: CASSVGASSFGEQYF. Written as DNA, the CDR3 is TGTGCCAGCAGCGTAGGGGCCTCCTCTTTCGGCGAGCAGTACTTC. The chain uses TRBV9 and TRBJ2-7, with D uncertain. The V end lost 0 bases, the J end lost 6 bases, and 16 bases lay between the germline ends. Germline CDR1 reads SGDLS; CDR2 reads YYNGEE. The CDR3 length is 15 residues.

The chain uses TRBV29-1 and TRBJ1-2, with TRBD1 identical over 10 bases. CDR1 SQVTM and CDR2 ANQGSEA come from the germline V gene. The CDR3 contains 15 residues. With V trimmed by 6 bases and J by 0 bases, 7 bases remained unmatched. In DNA form, the CDR3 reads TGCAGCGTGGCCTTAGGGACAGGGGCTAACTATGGCTACACCTTC. Translating gives CSVALGTGANYGYTF. Full variable domain (outside the CDR3, taken from reference TRBV29-1 and TRBJ1-2): SAVISQKPSRDICQRGTSLTIQCQVDSQVTMMFWYRQQPGQSLTLIATANQGSEATYESGFVIDKFPISRPNLTFSTLTVSNMSPEDSSIYLCSVALGTGANYGYTFGSGTRLTVV.

This clone appeared a single time. This specimen includes other DNA sequences encoding the same CDR3. The V and J genes are TRBV5-1 and TRBJ2-7; possible D gene TRBD1, 5 bases. The CDR3 is 14 amino acids. V gave up 0 bases and J gave up 4 bases, with 11 bases separating them. CDR1 and CDR2 from the germline V gene are SGHRS and YFSETQ. The CDR3 is CASSLGAGNYEQYF. CDR3 DNA: TGCGCCAGCAGCTTGGGGGCAGGGAATTACGAGCAGTACTTC.

CDR3 coding DNA: TGTGCCTGGAGTGTAGCGAGGGATTCACCCCTCCACTTT. As protein: CAWSVARDSPLHF. The V and J genes are TRBV30 and TRBJ1-6; D unresolved. V was shortened by 0 bases and J by 8 bases, with 8 bases between the two germline ends. The CDR3 sequence is 13 residues long. Germline V gene lookup returns CDR1 GTSNPN and CDR2 SVGIG (reference sequence).

The V and J genes are TRBV18 and TRBJ1-2, with D uncertain. CDR3 length: 13 amino acids. V dropped 2 bases and J dropped 4 bases, with 8 bases sitting between them. Germline lookup yields CDR1 KGHSH and CDR2 LQKENI. CDR3 DNA: TGTGCCAGCTCACCAAGACGAGGCTATGGCTACACCTTC. Residues: CASSPRRGYGYTF.